This T cell receptor (beta chain) derives from a study of blood T cell repertoires in COVID-19. Study context: Both acute and convalescent COVID-19 samples were obtained from the United States, Italy and Spain. The analysed material was cDNA or gDNA that came from T cells, B-cell-depleted T cells, or PBMCs.

In the original processing: Reference gene primer amplification gave estimated nucleated cell counts. Libraries were prepared by immunoSEQ multiplex PCR; TCRdb keeps only in-frame clonotypes and omits some of them. V and J calls and clone size come straight from that table; D and trimming were deduced from the DNA. The table lists roughly 40,000 clones, 92% of them singletons. The CDR3 has 14 residues. Between the trimmed V and J ends, which lost 8 bases and 5 bases, there was a span of 19 bases. Per the germline V gene, CDR1 is SNHLY and CDR2 is FYNNEI. The sequenced sample was peripheral blood. The chain uses TRBV2 and TRBJ2-7; D might be TRBD1 (6 bases). The TCR sequence derives from a man in his forties or fifties with active COVID-19. CDR3 sequence: CASLRGSRGNEQYF. In DNA, the CDR3 is TGTGCCAGCCTTAGGGGGTCACGAGGGAACGAGCAGTACTTC.